This T cell receptor (beta chain) emerged from a study of cytomegalovirus exposure and HLA in healthy donors (dated 2017 in TCRdb). In terms of the full investigation: According to an earlier analysis of a few hundred of the donors, some 180 million T cells yielded 117 million unique TCR beta sequences and 276 Gb of sequence data. An early release that covered roughly 600 HLA-typed donors contained around 300 gigabases of sequencing data and roughly 84 million unique TCR sequences. Among the roughly 370 genotyped donors, about 85% belonged to the genetic ancestry cluster associated with self-reported Caucasian donors. The study aimed to test whether signatures of past pathogen exposure could be identified by cataloging public T cell receptors. The T cell repertoires of 666 subjects were profiled by immunosequencing and related to cytomegalovirus serostatus. Besides the first cohort of approximately 670 subjects, a separate validation cohort made up of some 110 different subjects was used. To predict cytomegalovirus infection status, the study combined high-throughput TCR immunosequencing, statistical association of individual TCRs with disease status, and machine learning. In a later analysis, previously published TCR beta repertoires from fewer than 750 donors were re-analyzed and high-resolution HLA genotyping was added so that TCR occurrence patterns could be studied. In the later analysis, no new phenotypic data were used to find candidate immune exposures; instead, reliance was placed on TCR beta sequences and their occurrence across donors. An earlier analysis of around 580 of the donors used high-throughput TCR beta sequencing to judge whether each TCR beta V gene segment behaved as functional or pseudogenic. Donor age, sex, ethnicity and CMV serostatus were compiled alongside the repertoire data. In a later genetic analysis, genome-wide SNP genotypes for about 65% of the 666 donors were used, and that subset was treated as a discovery cohort. All discovery cohort repertoires had been generated using a single sequencing platform. Class I and class II HLA loci were covered by the typing at four-digit resolution. Typing coverage varied by locus: roughly 629-630 donors for A, B, C, DRB1 and DQB1; approximately 520 for DQA1; more than 600 for DPA1; approximately 490 for DPB1. Because of strong linkage in the cohort, five DR-DQ haplotypes were treated as single units for association and clustering. Among about 390 genotyped donors of the cohort, an average of around 240,000 unique TCR beta nucleotide sequences were sequenced per donor, roughly 18% of them non-productive.

A word on this clone: Its specific antigen is unknown. The record has no base qualities; no much larger clone is one base away.

CDR1 and CDR2 were assigned from the germline V gene (reference sequence) as LNHNV and YYDKDF. V drops 2 bases and J drops 4 bases, leaving 8 bases in between. The CDR3, cysteine through phenylalanine, is 13 amino acids long. The DNA shown is the 39-base CDR3, in frame from base 1. Library generation was performed with the immunoSEQ multiplex PCR assay. A mixture of 60 forward primers for TCR Vbeta segments and 13 reverse primers for TCR Jbeta segments was used in the multiplex PCR. Amplification of the CDR3 region of rearranged TCR beta genes was performed with a multiplex PCR assay on genomic DNA. The Illumina HiSeq System was used to sequence the amplified TCR beta libraries as 87-base-pair reads. In the original analysis: Across the 640 or so repertoires, a later analysis counted roughly 77 million unique TCR beta chains, 9.5 million to 13 million of which were shared by at least two donors. Raw reads were error-corrected and collapsed into unique sequences with a nearest-neighbor algorithm that merged closely related sequences to remove PCR and sequencing errors. To assign V, D and J gene segments, CDR3 sequences were aligned to IMGT reference sequences. For a sequence to be retained, a match of at least six nucleotides was required to both a V gene segment and a J gene segment. A rearrangement counted as productive if the CDR3 had no stop codons and remained in frame with V and J, and every other rearrangement counted as non-productive. CDR3 was defined by IMGT convention, running from the second conserved V-encoded cysteine to the conserved J-encoded phenylalanine. Sequences without an unambiguous match to a single V gene segment were excluded from the earlier analysis of a few hundred of the donors. In an earlier analysis of a few hundred of the donors, a V segment was called functional when productive rearrangements were above 56.7%, and segregating when the standard deviation between donors exceeded 5%. To diagnose cytomegalovirus status from the catalog of TCR beta chain sequences, a statistical classification framework was built. In a later analysis, V and J genes were assigned by comparing TCR nucleotide sequences against IMGT/GENE-DB human TR gene sequences. The TCRdist pipeline was used in a later analysis to assign CDR3 sequences and most-parsimonious VDJ recombination scenarios. In a later analysis, each TCR beta chain was defined by its CDR3 amino acid sequence together with its V-gene family, and reads lacking a unique V-gene family were excluded. To address suspected cross-contamination and a sequencing artifact, a later analysis removed several hundred highly shared, low-generation-probability nucleotide sequences. For each public chain, a later analysis derived a clonal expansion index from normalized ranks of inferred template counts within each repertoire. In a later analysis, generation probabilities were computed using a VDJ recombination model fitted to out-of-frame rearrangements, and the results were checked against IGoR. Hypergeometric tests were used in a later analysis to score TCR-TCR, TCR-HLA and TCR-CMV co-occurrence, with a repertoire-size bias correction applied to the TCR pairs. In a later analysis, false discovery rates were estimated by permuting HLA or CMV assignments 20 times. In a later analysis, co-occurring TCRs were grouped using DBSCAN, and TCRdist sequence similarity was added for clustering within HLA-allele-positive subsets. Repertoires with fewer than 30,000 or more than 120,000 public chains were left out of co-occurrence clustering, as were about five repertoires with anomalous nucleotide sharing. The source is immuneACCESS, and TCRdb retained only in-frame sequences with V and J called. Part of the clones is not carried over; for the studies checked, unresolved V genes explain less than half of this, and the remainder is unexplained. V and J calls and clone size are copied from that table; D and trimming were computed from the DNA. The sample includes under 200,000 clones, with around 86% observed a single time. Of the sample, approximately 0.74% falls within the top ten clones.

The paper as a whole reports these results and caveats: Strong co-occurrence of HLA alleles, especially DR and DQ, made assigning TCR associations to individual alleles difficult. Compared with the roughly 670-donor mean, donors in an Asian-associated ancestry cluster had fewer N-insertions in productive TCRs, according to a later genetic analysis. An association between a missense DCLRE1C variant and V-gene and J-gene trimming of TCR beta chains was found in a later genetic analysis and replicated in an independent cohort. Most TCR sequences were seen in very few donors, while some public TCRs were found in many individuals. A later analysis associated 15,000 to 20,000 TCR beta sequences with specific HLA alleles at a false discovery rate of 0.05. Only TCR beta chains were sequenced in this cohort, and the absence of alpha or paired-chain data limited detectable features. The classifier was reported to diagnose cytomegalovirus status with high specificity and sensitivity in both the original cohort and the validation cohort. In an earlier analysis of more than 500 of the donors, most TCR beta V segments appeared in productive rearrangements about 87% or about 30% of the time, broadly matching IMGT annotations. Correlated functional status among segregating V segments might reflect linkage disequilibrium, but an unknown experimental factor could not be ruled out. The 87-base-pair reads could not distinguish some IMGT-functional V segments, including TRBV6-2 and TRBV6-3, so those segments were excluded. A later analysis reported that several top co-occurrence clusters appeared linked to parvovirus B19, influenza, CMV and Epstein-Barr virus. A further reported finding was that TCR beta sequences accurately predicted the HLA-A and HLA-B alleles for most subjects in the first cohort. A later analysis found that most CMV-associated TCR beta chains appeared HLA-restricted, with HLA associations seemingly driven largely by CMV exposure. In a later analysis, the rate of TCR association differed among HLA loci, with DRB1 alleles having the most associated TCRs and HLA-C alleles having the fewest. A total of about 180 TCR beta chains were listed by the study as associated with cytomegalovirus. In a later analysis, HLA-associated TCR beta chains showed more clonal expansion and lower generation probabilities than non-associated chains that were equally common. A cluster of highly shared sequence variants was judged likely to represent a technical artifact of the sequencing pipeline. According to the authors, the approach could potentially be generalized to other disease states and immunological phenotypes. In vitro tests confirmed that a few of the cytomegalovirus-associated TCR beta chains recognize cytomegalovirus antigens. Because HLA typing was missing for some donors at each locus, association tests included only the typed subset. Over 15 rarely observed V segments, including chromosome 9 orphons, were excluded from the earlier analysis of approximately 500 of the donors because counts were too low. Immune exposure information for the cohort was limited to CMV serostatus. The presence/absence analyses assumed that sequencing depth was roughly uniform across donors, and that assumption may not be true.

The cohort consisted of 650 to 850 healthy bone marrow donors. At the time of sampling, every cohort member was nominally healthy, though immune exposures that went unrecorded were likely present. The donor tested CMV seronegative and was one of the 352 seronegative cohort members. Every donor gave a peripheral blood sample, and the peripheral blood mononuclear cells from that sample were used for TCR beta sequencing. The Qiagen DNeasy Blood Extraction Kit was used to extract genomic DNA from the blood cell samples. The sequence links TRBV15 to TRBJ1-1, with the D gene not confidently named. The TCR originated in a young woman in good health and CMV-seronegative. Sequenced: PBMCs. The CDR3 is CATSRTSVTEAFF. The DNA sequence is TGTGCCACCAGCAGAACGTCAGTCACTGAAGCTTTCTTT. The CDR3, completed at both ends by the reference TRBV15 and TRBJ1-1 genes, gives the full variable domain DAMVIQNPRYQVTQFGKPVTLSCSQTLNHNVMYWYQQKSSQAPKLLFHYYDKDFNNEADTPDNFQSRRPNTSFCFLDIRSPGLGDTAMYLCATSRTSVTEAFFGQGTRLTVV.